The source of this T cell receptor beta chain is a study of blood T cell repertoires in COVID-19. Authors' data handling: Estimates of nucleated cell counts were drawn from the amplification of reference gene primers. Some clones are missing from TCRdb's copy, which holds only in-frame ones; the method was immunoSEQ multiplex PCR. For V, J and clone size, that table is used; D and trimming come from the DNA. In the table there are 150,000 to 200,000 clones, around nine tenths of which are singletons. This CDR3 contains 18 residues. Germline V lookup: CDR1 LGHNT, CDR2 FRNRAP. V trimming: 7 bases; J trimming: 1 base; junction bases outside the gene matches: 9.

The chain employs TRBV12-5 and TRBJ2-1, with 14 nucleotides matching TRBD2. The TCR was taken from a man in his late teens or twenties with active or convalescent COVID-19. Source material: peripheral blood. CDR3 sequence reads: CASDPGLAGGPSYNEQFF. DNA of the CDR3: TGTGCTAGTGATCCCGGACTAGCGGGAGGTCCGTCCTACAATGAGCAGTTCTTC.